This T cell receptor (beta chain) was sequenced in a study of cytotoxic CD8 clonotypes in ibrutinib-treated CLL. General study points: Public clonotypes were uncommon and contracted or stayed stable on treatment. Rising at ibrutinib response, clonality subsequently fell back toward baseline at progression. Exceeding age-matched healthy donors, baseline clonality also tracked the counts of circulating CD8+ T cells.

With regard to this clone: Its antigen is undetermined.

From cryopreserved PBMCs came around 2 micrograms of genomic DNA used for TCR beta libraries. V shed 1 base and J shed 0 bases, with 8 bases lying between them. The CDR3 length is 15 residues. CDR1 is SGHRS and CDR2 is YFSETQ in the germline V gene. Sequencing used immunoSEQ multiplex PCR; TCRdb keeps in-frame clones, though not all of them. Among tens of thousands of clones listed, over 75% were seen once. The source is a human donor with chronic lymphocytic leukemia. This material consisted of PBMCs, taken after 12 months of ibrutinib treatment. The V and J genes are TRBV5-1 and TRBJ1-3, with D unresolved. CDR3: CASSLLQSSGNTIYF. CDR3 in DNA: TGCGCCAGCAGCTTGCTTCAGAGCTCTGGAAACACCATATATTTT.